This note documents a single T cell receptor beta chain sequence. This sample is part of a study of memory CD4+ T cells and cytomegalovirus serostatus. Study as a whole: Healthy Belgian adult donors included about nine CMV-positive and 24 CMV-negative people.

The sort gate was single viable CD3+CD4+CD8-CD45RO+ cells for memory CD4+ T cells. Total CD4+ T cells were enriched by CD4 positive selection. Per the study methods: Out-of-frame sequences were removed, leaving 2 million or so distinct TCRbeta sequences. The data were produced by immunoSEQ multiplex PCR, yet TCRdb's version contains in-frame clones alone and is incomplete. The V and J calls and clone size are taken from that table; D and trimming were inferred from the DNA. Found here are 85,000 to 100,000 clones, 75% to 85% of them singletons; the top ten hold 3.6%. V gave up 4 bases and J gave up 2 bases; unmatched junction bases: 7. Germline-derived CDR1 and CDR2 are SGHRS and YFSETQ. This CDR3 has 15 residues.

This TCR was recovered from an adult in good health and CMV-seropositive. Source material: memory CD4+ T cells from blood. The chain combines TRBV5-1 with TRBJ2-3; TRBD1 matches at 7 bases. DNA for the CDR3: TGCGCCAGCAGCGACTACAGGGGTTTCACAGATACGCAGTATTTT. Its protein is CASSDYRGFTDTQYF.